What follows are 5 T cell receptor beta chains derived from one specimen sequenced in a study of T-cell reconstitution after alpha-beta-depleted transplantation in children. Preparation of the TCRbeta library involved a method that used unique molecular identifiers. TCRdb analysed the PCR reads with MiXCR anew, one entry per CDR3 protein. The table lists 600,000 or so distinct CDR3 sequences, roughly 23% of them singletons, with approximately 14% in the top ten. Sequenced material: PBMCs, mostly from graft donor cells, taken 360 days after TCRalphabeta/CD19-depleted stem cell transplant. All receptors derive from a boy under two years old who had a stem cell transplant for acute myeloid leukemia, so the T cells may come from the graft donor.

In the case of this clonotype: The missing conserved phenylalanine or tryptophan at the end of this CDR3 makes a read error likely. V and J are TRBV18 and TRBJ2-5; a weak D match, TRBD1 (6 bases). Germline V lookup: CDR1 KGHSH, CDR2 LQKENI. The CDR3 has 13 residues. V was clipped by 8 bases and J by 5 bases, with 15 bases between them. This CDR3 reads CASRDINAETQYC. The CDR3 region has the DNA TGTGCCAGCCGGGACATCAATGCGGAGACCCAGTACTGC.

Only a few counts were recorded for this clonotype. Here the CDR3 DNA reads TGCAGTGCTAGAGAGACAGGGGGAACTCTGAACACTGAAGCTTTCTTT. It codes for CSARETGGTLNTEAFF. The rearrangement joins TRBV20-1 to TRBJ1-1; 9 bases are shared with TRBD1. V was pared by 0 bases and J by 0 bases, with 5 bases of the junction left unmatched. The CDR3 loop spans 16 amino acids. Germline assignment: CDR1 DFQATT and CDR2 SNEGSKA (reference sequence).

This clonotype was detected a few times. The chain is built from TRBV20-1 and TRBJ1-6, with D possibly TRBD1 on 5 matching bases. Deletions cut 0 bases from V and 10 bases from J, with 16 bases between. The CDR3 runs to 15 residues. Germline-derived CDR1 and CDR2 are DFQATT and SNEGSKA (reference sequence). DNA for the CDR3: TGCAGTGCTAGAGATATGGATGGGGGGGGATCACCCCTCCACTTT. It encodes CSARDMDGGGSPLHF.

There are a few counts of this clonotype. CDR3: CASKGQSAGELFF. CDR3 coding DNA: TGTGCCAGTAAGGGACAGTCCGCCGGGGAGCTGTTTTTT. The rearrangement links TRBV28 to TRBJ2-2; 7 bases fit TRBD1. This CDR3 is 13 amino acids long. Per the germline V gene, CDR1 is MDHEN and CDR2 is SYDVKM. The J segment lost 6 bases and the V segment lost 9 bases, leaving 7 bases of the junction unmatched.

The sample holds many counts of this clonotype. The CDR3 here is CASRWGDPYNEQFF. The DNA of the CDR3 is TGTGCCAGCAGGTGGGGGGATCCCTACAATGAGCAGTTCTTC. The J gene is TRBJ2-1, the V gene TRBV7-9; possible D gene TRBD2, 6 bases. The ends were cut back, 6 bases at V and 2 bases at J, with 11 bases in the middle. This CDR3 region has 14 residues. Germline CDR1 is SEHNR and CDR2 is FQNEAQ (reference sequence). The variable domain in full, with the rest retrieved from reference TRBV7-9 and TRBJ2-1, is DTGVSQNPRHKITKRGQNVTFRCDPISEHNRLYWYRQTLGQGPEFLTYFQNEAQLEKSRLLSDRFSAERPKGSFSTLEIQRTEQGDSAMYLCASRWGDPYNEQFFGPGTRLTVL.